These T cell receptor beta chains were read from a single sample in a study of T-cell reconstitution after alpha-beta-depleted transplantation in children. TCRdb processed the PCR reads anew with MiXCR; each CDR3 protein has one entry. Among approximately 270,000 distinct CDR3 sequences listed, approximately 9.8% were seen once. The source was PBMCs from the stem cell graft donor, collected from the stem cell graft. All receptors come from a human donor who donated a stem cell graft to a child with SCID. Both conserved end residues are part of each CDR3. Each record gives: CDR3 DNA, CDR3 protein, clone size, D gene, V gene, J gene. A D gene is named only where the DNA matches it firmly. Size is omitted from some rows. Given values are once, few, many or a class for expanded clones.

TGTGCCAGCAGTACTCGGACTAGCGGATTCACAGATACGCAGTATTTT	CASSTRTSGFTDTQYF	NA	TRBD2	TRBV2	TRBJ2-3
TGCAGTGCTAGAACGGGGGCAGGAGGCAATGAGCAGTTCTTC	CSARTGAGGNEQFF	few	NA	TRBV20-1	TRBJ2-1
TGTGCCATCAGTGAGCCGCAGGGGGCTGATTCACCCCTCCACTTT	CAISEPQGADSPLHF	NA	TRBD1	TRBV10-3	TRBJ1-6
TGTGCCAGCAGCCGCGGGACTAGCGGTTATGGGGAGCTGTTTTTT	CASSRGTSGYGELFF	few	TRBD2	TRBV11-2	TRBJ2-2
TGTGCCAGCAGTTTAGCGGAGGGGATGGAAGAGACCCAGTACTTC	CASSLAEGMEETQYF	few	NA	TRBV12-3/TRBV12-4	TRBJ2-5
TGTGCCAGCAGTGAGAGGACAGATCCCCTAGCCAAAAACATTCAGTACTTC	CASSERTDPLAKNIQYF	few	NA	TRBV12-3/TRBV12-4	TRBJ2-4
TGTGCCAGCAGTGACTCAGGGTATAGCACTGAAGCTTTCTTT	CASSDSGYSTEAFF	few	NA	TRBV25-1	TRBJ1-1
TGTGCCAGCAGGGAGGAGAGGGCGAACACTGAAGCTTTCTTT	CASREERANTEAFF	few	NA	TRBV6-1	TRBJ1-1
TGTGCCAGCAGACAGGTCGATAATTCACCCCTCCACTTT	CASRQVDNSPLHF	many	NA	TRBV14	TRBJ1-6
TGTGCCAGCAGCTTGGACTGGACAGAGCTGTTTTTT	CASSLDWTELFF	few	NA	TRBV5-4	TRBJ1-4
TGTGCCAGCAGGGCGACTAGCGGGGGTCACAATGAGCAGTTCTTC	CASRATSGGHNEQFF	few	TRBD2	TRBV12-3/TRBV12-4	TRBJ2-1
TGTGCCAGCAGTGGGAACTCGGGGAATGAGCAGTTCTTC	CASSGNSGNEQFF	few	NA	TRBV2	TRBJ2-1
TGCGCCAGCAGCATCGGGACAGGGTCGAGGGAGACCCAGTACTTC	CASSIGTGSRETQYF	few	TRBD1	TRBV5-1	TRBJ2-5
TGCGCCAGCAGCGGCCGAAGGGCAGCGTTTTATGAGACCCAGTACTTC	CASSGRRAAFYETQYF	few	NA	TRBV5-1	TRBJ2-5
TGTGCCAGCAGGGGTTCAGGGGGCTTGAATTCACCCCTCCACTTT	CASRGSGGLNSPLHF	NA	TRBD1	TRBV6-5	TRBJ1-6
TGTGCCATCAGGGGCTCCAGCGGGGGGGCCATTGAGACCCAGTACTTC	CAIRGSSGGAIETQYF	NA	TRBD2	TRBV10-3	TRBJ2-5
TGTGCCAGCAGCTTTGTAGGGGGGACTGAAGCTTTCTTT	CASSFVGGTEAFF	NA	NA	TRBV5-6	TRBJ1-1
TGCAGTGCTAGGGGACTAGCGGGGTATGAGCAGTTCTTC	CSARGLAGYEQFF	NA	TRBD2	TRBV20-1	TRBJ2-1
TGTGCCAGCAGCCTGGGACAGGTGAGGTACGAGCAGTACTTC	CASSLGQVRYEQYF	few	TRBD1	TRBV7-8	TRBJ2-7
TGTGCCAGCAGTTACTCGATCACCTTTCACAATGAGCAGTTCTTC	CASSYSITFHNEQFF	NA	NA	TRBV6-5	TRBJ2-1
TGTGCCAGCAGTTACTCCCTAGGGGGGGGGCTTTACAATGAGCAGTTCTTC	CASSYSLGGGLYNEQFF	few	NA	TRBV6-5	TRBJ2-1
TGTGCCAGCTCACCACGACAGGTCGCCTCCTACGAGCAGTACTTC	CASSPRQVASYEQYF	NA	NA	TRBV18	TRBJ2-7
TGTGCCAGCAGTCCGTCTCGTCGCAGGGGCCCTTCTTATGACTACACCTTC	CASSPSRRRGPSYDYTF	few	NA	TRBV28	TRBJ1-2
TGCGCCAGCAGCTCCCCAAGAGGGGGGGCAGAGACCGGGGAGCTGTTTTTT	CASSSPRGGAETGELFF	NA	NA	TRBV5-1	TRBJ2-2
TGTGCCAGCAGCATCAGGGACATCGTTGAGCAGTTCTTC	CASSIRDIVEQFF	NA	NA	TRBV7-6	TRBJ2-1
TGCGCCAGCAGCCCCGAAGGACAGCTCGGTCAGCCCCAGCATTTT	CASSPEGQLGQPQHF	few	NA	TRBV5-1	TRBJ1-5
TGCGCCACCCGTCTTAGGGAAACCGGGGAGCTGTTTTTT	CATRLRETGELFF	few	NA	TRBV5-1	TRBJ2-2
TGTGCCAGCAGCCACGACAATTACAATGAGCAGTTCTTC	CASSHDNYNEQFF	many	NA	TRBV6-1	TRBJ2-1
TGTGCCAGCAGTTACTTTTCTAGCGGGGGGGCAGGGGAGCTGTTTTTT	CASSYFSSGGAGELFF	few	TRBD2	TRBV6-5	TRBJ2-2
TGTGCCAGCAGTTACCCTTATGACCGATTGAACACTGAAGCTTTCTTT	CASSYPYDRLNTEAFF	few	NA	TRBV6-5	TRBJ1-1
TGTGCCAGCAGTTTAGTCCCTCCCTACGAGCAGTACTTC	CASSLVPPYEQYF	NA	NA	TRBV12-3/TRBV12-4	TRBJ2-7
TGCAGTGCCACACAGGGCAATGAGCAGTTCTTC	CSATQGNEQFF	NA	NA	TRBV20-1	TRBJ2-1
TGCGCCAGCAGCCAAGTGCTCGGAGGACCCTACGAGCAGTACTTC	CASSQVLGGPYEQYF	few	NA	TRBV4-1	TRBJ2-7
TGTGCCAGCTCACCACCGGTAAAAGACTACGAGCAGTACTTC	CASSPPVKDYEQYF	few	NA	TRBV18	TRBJ2-7
TGTGCCAGCAGTTACCAGGGCCGCGAGCAGTACTTC	CASSYQGREQYF	few	NA	TRBV6-5	TRBJ2-7
TGTGCCACCAGCAGAGACAGGTCGAACACCGGGGAGCTGTTTTTT	CATSRDRSNTGELFF	few	NA	TRBV15	TRBJ2-2
TGTGCCAGCAGTCTGGCTACCGGGACTGAAGCTTTCTTT	CASSLATGTEAFF	few	NA	TRBV12-3/TRBV12-4	TRBJ1-1
TGCAGTGCTAGAGATGTTCTGGGGGGGCTCGGACAGCCCCAGCATTTT	CSARDVLGGLGQPQHF	many	NA	TRBV20-1	TRBJ1-5
TGTGCCATCAGTGGACTGACAGGGTTCTATGGCTACACCTTC	CAISGLTGFYGYTF	NA	TRBD1	TRBV10-3	TRBJ1-2
TGTGCCATCAGTGAGGTCTCGGGCCGTACAGATACGCAGTATTTT	CAISEVSGRTDTQYF	few	NA	TRBV10-3	TRBJ2-3
TGTGCCAGCGGTACAGTTTACAATGAGCAGTTCTTC	CASGTVYNEQFF	NA	NA	TRBV2	TRBJ2-1
TGCGCCAGCAGCTTGGGAGGACAGGGGACCTACGAGCAGTACTTC	CASSLGGQGTYEQYF	few	TRBD1	TRBV5-1	TRBJ2-7
TGCGCCAGCAGCTTGGATAGGCGGGGGGCCTACAATGAGCAGTTCTTC	CASSLDRRGAYNEQFF	few	TRBD2	TRBV5-1	TRBJ2-1
TGCGCCAGCAGCCCCCCCTTGGGGGAAAGCACAGATACGCAGTATTTT	CASSPPLGESTDTQYF	few	NA	TRBV5-1	TRBJ2-3
TGCGCCAGCAGCTTGGTTGGAGGGTACCTTGAGCAGTTCTTC	CASSLVGGYLEQFF	NA	NA	TRBV5-1	TRBJ2-1
TGTGCCAGCAGTCCTGCAGGAGGGGTCTACGAGCAGTACTTC	CASSPAGGVYEQYF	many	NA	TRBV27	TRBJ2-7
TGCGCCAGCAGTGAAGGGGGGCTGGAGCAGTACTTC	CASSEGGLEQYF	NA	NA	TRBV10-2	TRBJ2-7
TGTGCCAGCAGTTCCCCGGGACCCTCTGGGGCCAACGTCCTGACTTTC	CASSSPGPSGANVLTF	NA	NA	TRBV27	TRBJ2-6
TGCAGTGCTAGAGACAGGGGGCCTGGCAATAAGCCCCAGCATTTT	CSARDRGPGNKPQHF	NA	TRBD1	TRBV20-1	TRBJ1-5
TGTGCCACCAGTGATGCGCGTTTGGGACAGGGAGAGACCCAGTACTTC	CATSDARLGQGETQYF	few	TRBD1	TRBV24-1	TRBJ2-5
TGCAGTGCTAGCCAGAGTACAGATAATGAGCAGTTCTTC	CSASQSTDNEQFF	NA	NA	TRBV20-1	TRBJ2-1
TGTGCCAGCAGCGAACTACAGGGGGGTTCCTACAATGAGCAGTTCTTC	CASSELQGGSYNEQFF	few	TRBD1	TRBV7-9	TRBJ2-1
TGCGCCAGCAGCGACGCCAGGGAAGAGGCCTACGAGCAGTACTTC	CASSDAREEAYEQYF	few	NA	TRBV5-1	TRBJ2-7
TGCAGCGTTGTTGGGGGAGGCACTGAAGCTTTCTTT	CSVVGGGTEAFF	NA	NA	TRBV29-1	TRBJ1-1
TGTGCCAGCAGTGGTGACAGGGCGGGAGAGACCCAGTACTTC	CASSGDRAGETQYF	NA	TRBD1	TRBV12-3/TRBV12-4	TRBJ2-5
TGTGCCAGCAGTTACTCTTTGGGTCCGACCGTGTACGAGCAGTACTTC	CASSYSLGPTVYEQYF	NA	NA	TRBV6-2/TRBV6-3	TRBJ2-7
TGTGCCAGCAGTACCCGTTCCGGGACAGCCGCCTACGAGCAGTACTTC	CASSTRSGTAAYEQYF	NA	TRBD1	TRBV6-1	TRBJ2-7